The 23 T cell receptor beta chains below come from one sample, sequenced in a study of blood T cell repertoires in COVID-19. The method was immunoSEQ multiplex PCR; TCRdb's version includes in-frame clones alone and lacks a portion of them. The table shows more than 70,000 clones, with over 70% occurring only once. The sequenced material came from peripheral blood. The receptors come from a human donor in a cohort sampled during active COVID-19.

V gene TRBV18 combines with J gene TRBJ1-1; D might be TRBD1 (5 bases). The CDR3 spans 14 residues. Germline CDR1 and CDR2: KGHSH and LQKENI. The V end lost 5 bases, the J end lost 3 bases, and 13 bases lay between the germline ends. The CDR3 sequence: CASSTTGADTEAFF. The DNA for the CDR3 is TGTGCCAGCTCAACCACTGGGGCGGACACTGAAGCTTTCTTT.

The chain employs TRBV18 and TRBJ2-3; D is uncertain. V was shortened by 2 bases and J by 4 bases, with 7 bases between the two germline ends. Germline V CDR1 and CDR2: KGHSH, LQKENI. This CDR3 comprises 13 residues. The CDR3 sequence: CASSPEAPDTQYF. The CDR3 DNA is TGTGCCAGCTCACCAGAGGCCCCAGATACGCAGTATTTT.

The chain recombines TRBV5-5 with TRBJ2-7; 10 bases fit TRBD2. The trim removed 0 bases at V and 0 bases at J, leaving 6 bases unmatched. There are 17 residues in the CDR3. CDR1 SGHKS and CDR2 YYEKEE come from the germline V gene (reference sequence). The CDR3 DNA sequence: TGTGCCAGCAGCTTGGCGAAGGCTAGCGGGGGCTCCTACGAGCAGTACTTC. This codes for CASSLAKASGGSYEQYF.

This rearrangement joins TRBV28 to TRBJ1-2; 11 nucleotides match TRBD1. CDR3 length equals 13 residues. J gave up 6 bases and V 8 bases, and 5 bases lay outside the gene matches. Germline CDR1 MDHEN, CDR2 SYDVKM. CDR3 protein: CASWDRGGDGYTF. Here the CDR3 DNA reads TGTGCCAGCTGGGACAGGGGGGGGGATGGCTACACCTTC.

The chain combines TRBV10-2 with TRBJ2-7, with TRBD2 matching 7 bases. Trimming took 2 bases from V and 5 from J; bases not matched to a gene: 12. Germline V gives CDR1 WSHSY, CDR2 SAAADI. The CDR3 totals 16 residues. In DNA form, the CDR3 reads TGCGCCAGCAGTGAGACCCTCCTAGCGGACTTCCACGAGCAGTACTTC. Amino acids: CASSETLLADFHEQYF.

This chain links TRBV5-1 with TRBJ2-7, with D uncertain. From germline, CDR1 is SGHRS and CDR2 YFSETQ. Trimming took 0 bases from V and 0 from J, leaving 13 bases between them. CDR3 length: 16 residues. CDR3 in amino acids: CASSLVPQLNSYEQYF. The CDR3 DNA reads TGCGCCAGCAGCTTGGTTCCACAGCTCAACTCCTACGAGCAGTACTTC.

The sample holds one count of this clone. The V and J genes are TRBV27 and TRBJ2-7, with a tentative D call TRBD1 (6 bases). Germline lookup yields CDR1 MNHEY and CDR2 SMNVEV (reference sequence). The CDR3 extends over 14 amino acids. V dropped 2 bases and J dropped 5 bases, with 13 bases sitting between them. The CDR3 DNA reads as TGTGCCAGCAGTTTACAGGGGAAGTCTAACGAGCAGTACTTC. Amino acids: CASSLQGKSNEQYF.

V and J are TRBV14 and TRBJ2-7, with 8 bases fitting TRBD2. The J segment lost 0 bases and the V segment lost 2 bases, leaving 6 bases of the junction unmatched. From germline, CDR1 is SGHDN and CDR2 FVKESK. This CDR3 is 16 amino acids long. CDR3 region: CASSQLGTSLSYEQYF. The DNA of the CDR3 is TGTGCCAGCAGCCAATTAGGGACTAGTCTCTCCTACGAGCAGTACTTC.

The gene calls are TRBV6-1 and TRBJ1-5; no reliable D call. This CDR3 region has 14 residues. V lost 0 bases and J lost 5, with 8 bases in between. CDR1 is MNHNS, CDR2 SASEGT, per germline. In DNA form, the CDR3 reads TGTGCCAGCAGTGAAGCTGGCGGTTATCAGCCCCAGCATTTT. It is translated as CASSEAGGYQPQHF.

This sequence joins TRBV2 and TRBJ1-2; 7 bases agree with TRBD1. Unmatched junction bases numbered 3, after V lost 6 bases and J lost 8 bases. CDR1 is SNHLY, CDR2 FYNNEI, per germline. The CDR3 is 11 residues long. CDR3 bases: TGTGCCAGCAGGACAGGGAGCGGCTACACCTTC. It yields the protein CASRTGSGYTF.

A single count supports this clone. This chain uses TRBV5-1 with TRBJ1-2; D not resolved. Germline CDR1 is SGHRS and CDR2 is YFSETQ. Trimming pared 0 bases from V and 8 bases from J, leaving 14 bases between. The CDR3 has 14 residues. This CDR3 is CASSLASPSQGYTF. The CDR3 DNA reads TGCGCCAGCAGCTTGGCATCCCCCTCACAGGGCTACACCTTC.

J is TRBJ1-2 and V is TRBV10-2; 8 nucleotides match TRBD1. Germline trimming cut 5 bases from V and 6 bases from J; bases unmatched to any gene: 2. There are 12 residues in the CDR3. Germline V CDR1 and CDR2: WSHSY, SAAADI. DNA of the CDR3: TGCGCCAGCAGTCGACAGGGGAATGGCTACACCTTC. This sequence encodes CASSRQGNGYTF.

This sequence joins TRBV18 and TRBJ2-7; 10 bases agree with TRBD1. The CDR3 consists of 15 residues. Trimming removed 4 bases from V and 7 bases from J; junction bases left unmatched: 10. The V gene's germline CDR1 is KGHSH and CDR2 LQKENI. Written as DNA, the CDR3 is TGTGCCAGCTCACGGATGACAGGGGGCGATAAAGAGCAGTACTTC. This codes for CASSRMTGGDKEQYF.

The gene calls are TRBV28 and TRBJ2-7; TRBD1 aligns across 11 bases. Germline V lookup: CDR1 MDHEN, CDR2 SYDVKM. Trimming at V came to 8 bases and at J to 5 bases, leaving 11 bases not matched to a gene. The CDR3 has 15 amino acids. The CDR3 coding sequence is TGTGCCAGCCCTCCTCTAGGACAGGGGGCCCACGAGCAGTACTTC. Amino acid sequence: CASPPLGQGAHEQYF.

The V call is TRBV30, the J call TRBJ1-6, with 8 nucleotides matching TRBD1. V shed 7 bases and J 6 bases; nucleotides not matched to a gene: 11. CDR3 length: 15 residues. Germline loops: CDR1 GTSNPN, CDR2 SVGIG (reference sequence). In nucleotides, the CDR3 is TGTGCCTTACAAGTCCCAGGGGGCCCTAATTCACCCCTCCACTTT. Protein sequence: CALQVPGGPNSPLHF. Looking up the rest from reference TRBV30 and TRBJ1-6 gives the full variable domain: SQTIHQWPATLVQPVGSPLSLECTVEGTSNPNLYWYRQAAGRGLQLLFYSVGIGQISSEVPQNLSASRPQDRQFILSSKKLLLSDSGFYLCALQVPGGPNSPLHFGNGTRLTVT.

This clone was observed a handful of times. The gene calls are TRBV30 and TRBJ1-1; a weak D match, TRBD1 (5 bases). V was trimmed by 5 bases and J by 5 bases, leaving 9 bases between them. The CDR3 length is 11 residues. CDR1 is GTSNPN, CDR2 SVGIG, per germline (reference sequence). The CDR3 sequence is CAWDQGTEAFF. In DNA form, the CDR3 reads TGTGCCTGGGACCAGGGTACTGAAGCTTTCTTT.

V gene TRBV27 combines with J gene TRBJ1-5; 7 bases align to TRBD1. The length of the CDR3 is 15 residues. The ends lost 6 bases at V and 5 bases at J; junction bases unmatched: 10. The germline gives CDR1 MNHEY, CDR2 SMNVEV (reference sequence). The CDR3 is CASRPTGSWDQPQHF. In DNA, the CDR3 is TGTGCCAGCAGACCGACAGGGAGCTGGGATCAGCCCCAGCATTTT.

The chain links TRBV28 to TRBJ1-2; 9 nucleotides line up with TRBD1. The germline V gene encodes CDR1 MDHEN and CDR2 SYDVKM. The J segment lost 7 bases and the V segment lost 7 bases, leaving 10 bases of the junction unmatched. The CDR3 covers 14 residues. The CDR3 loop reads CASTQGQGPSGYTF. CDR3 coding DNA: TGTGCCAGCACCCAAGGACAGGGGCCTAGTGGCTACACCTTC.

J is TRBJ2-2 and V is TRBV4-3; D is possibly TRBD1 (7 bases). V was pared by 4 bases and J by 7 bases, with 25 bases between. The CDR3 runs to 18 residues. Germline V CDR1 and CDR2: LGHNA, YSLEER. As DNA, the CDR3 is TGCGCCAGCAGCCCCCGTTACGCAGGGGGGCCCATTGACGGGGAGCTGTTTTTT. It encodes CASSPRYAGGPIDGELFF.

The V gene is TRBV30, the J gene TRBJ2-5; 9 nucleotides agree with TRBD2. The CDR3 spans 15 residues. V lost 0 bases and J lost 5; bases outside the gene matches: 7. The germline CDR1 and CDR2 sequences are GTSNPN and SVGIG (reference sequence). CDR3 nucleotides: TGTGCCTGGAGTGTAAGCGGGGGGAGTGAGGAGACCCAGTACTTC. It translates to CAWSVSGGSEETQYF.

This clone showed up just once. The chain recombines TRBV5-1 with TRBJ2-7; TRBD1 matches at 8 bases. With 2 bases clipped from V and 6 bases from J, the junction kept 7 bases outside the gene matches. Per germline, CDR1 SGHRS and CDR2 YFSETQ. This CDR3 comprises 14 residues. The CDR3 DNA reads TGCGCCAGCAGCTTCCGGCAGGGGGCTGCCGAGCAGTACTTC. Protein sequence: CASSFRQGAAEQYF.

The rearrangement joins TRBV19 to TRBJ1-6; 11 bases fit TRBD1. Trimming removed 4 bases from V and 0 bases from J; junction bases left unmatched: 5. The CDR3 sequence is 18 residues long. CDR1 is LNHDA and CDR2 is SQIVND in the germline V gene (reference sequence). The CDR3 DNA reads TGTGCCAGTAGTAGGTCCGGGACAGGGGGCTCCTATAATTCACCCCTCCACTTT. Residues: CASSRSGTGGSYNSPLHF.

In this sample, this clone turned up many times. The genes are TRBV13 and TRBJ2-3, with TRBD2 matching over 7 bases. The CDR3 loop spans 15 amino acids. Looked up from germline, CDR1 is PRHDT and CDR2 is FYEKMQ (reference sequence). The V gene end was trimmed by 5 bases and the J gene end by 3 bases; junction bases not matched to a gene: 8. This CDR3 is CASSHGGINTDTQYF. CDR3 sequence (DNA): TGTGCCAGCAGCCACGGGGGGATCAATACAGATACGCAGTATTTT.